The next 19 T cell receptor beta chains were all read from a single sample in a study of PD-1 blockade in classical Hodgkin lymphoma (dated by TCRdb to 2020 to 2021). This sample's time point label indicates: cycle 1 day 1 (C1D1), immediately before nivolumab initiation. All trial patients had relapsed after autologous stem cell transplantation, with cohorts A, B and C differing in prior brentuximab vedotin exposure. Library construction relied on the immunoSEQ multiplex PCR assay. Imported from immuneACCESS, the table was reduced by TCRdb to in-frame sequences with V and J called. These copies leave out some clones; in studies compared against another copy, an unresolved V gene accounts for under half, and the cause of the remainder is not known. This sample lists roughly 13,000 clones; about 91% were detected once. 8% to 11% of the sample belongs to the ten largest clones. This specimen was peripheral blood mononuclear cells (PBMCs), taken at baseline. These receptors were collected from a human donor with classical Hodgkin lymphoma.

This clone occurred a few times. J is TRBJ2-3 and V is TRBV5-1; D gene uncertain. Germline V lookup: CDR1 SGHRS, CDR2 YFSETQ. The V and J ends lost 3 bases and 2 bases respectively, with 10 bases between them. The CDR3 has 14 residues. The CDR3 is CASSWNRVTDTQYF. The CDR3 DNA is TGCGCCAGCAGCTGGAATAGGGTCACAGATACGCAGTATTTT. Supplemented by reference TRBV5-1 and TRBJ2-3, the full variable domain reads KAGVTQTPRYLIKTRGQQVTLSCSPISGHRSVSWYQQTPGQGLQFLFEYFSETQRNKGNFPGRFSGRQFSNSRSEMNVSTLELGDSALYLCASSWNRVTDTQYFGPGTRLTVL.

This chain joins TRBV5-1 and TRBJ2-3; no clear D gene. Per germline, CDR1 SGHRS and CDR2 YFSETQ. V lost 0 bases and J 1 base, leaving 6 bases between the germline ends. CDR3 length: 14 residues. CDR3 coding DNA: TGCGCCAGCAGCTTGGAGGTCGGCACAGATACGCAGTATTTT. Translation gives CASSLEVGTDTQYF.

The chain is built from TRBV7-2 and TRBJ1-6; D unclear. Trimming pared 7 bases from V and 12 bases from J, leaving 16 bases between. This CDR3 comprises 13 residues. Looked up from germline, CDR1 is SGHTA and CDR2 is FQGNSA. CDR3 amino acids: CASTLLPGKPLHF. CDR3 DNA sequence: TGTGCCAGCACCCTCCTCCCCGGGAAACCCCTCCACTTT.

The chain combines TRBV9 with TRBJ2-5, with TRBD2 as a possible D gene (7 bases). The germline CDR1 and CDR2 sequences are SGDLS and YYNGEE. CDR3 length equals 14 residues. Trimming shortened V by 8 bases and J by 2 bases, and 16 bases separated the two germline ends. In nucleotides, the CDR3 is TGTGCCAGTGGGGAGGGACACCCACAAGAGACCCAGTACTTC. This translates into CASGEGHPQETQYF.

This sequence joins TRBV18 and TRBJ1-1; a possible D gene is TRBD1 (5 bases). Germline CDR1 KGHSH, CDR2 LQKENI. The V and J ends lost 5 bases and 4 bases respectively, with 17 bases between them. The CDR3 is 15 amino acids. In DNA, the CDR3 is TGTGCCAGCTCAGCCTGGTTGGGGGACGGCACTGAAGCTTTCTTT. It is translated as CASSAWLGDGTEAFF.

The chain carries TRBV5-1 and TRBJ1-5, with D maybe TRBD1 (5 bases). The germline CDR1 and CDR2 sequences are SGHRS and YFSETQ. The V and J ends lost 1 base and 3 bases respectively, with 11 bases between them. The CDR3 extends over 15 amino acids. The CDR3 DNA sequence: TGCGCCAGCAGCTTGAGCTCAGGGTACAATCAGCCCCAGCATTTT. This codes for CASSLSSGYNQPQHF.

The chain recombines TRBV5-1 with TRBJ1-1; 7 positions agree with TRBD1. The junction had 7 bases not matched to a gene; V was cut back by 4 bases and J by 1 base. Germline V lookup: CDR1 SGHRS, CDR2 YFSETQ. The CDR3 is 15 residues long. CDR3 sequence (DNA): TGCGCCAGCAGCACCAGGACAGGTGCGAACACTGAAGCTTTCTTT. Protein: CASSTRTGANTEAFF. Filled out from reference TRBV5-1 and TRBJ1-1, the complete variable domain reads KAGVTQTPRYLIKTRGQQVTLSCSPISGHRSVSWYQQTPGQGLQFLFEYFSETQRNKGNFPGRFSGRQFSNSRSEMNVSTLELGDSALYLCASSTRTGANTEAFFGQGTRLTVV.

The V gene is TRBV5-1, the J gene TRBJ2-2, with D tentatively TRBD1 (6 bases). The CDR3 has 16 amino acids. Germline V gives CDR1 SGHRS, CDR2 YFSETQ. V was cut by 0 bases and J by 8 bases, with 17 bases left in between. The CDR3 DNA sequence: TGCGCCAGCAGCTTGGTGGCGGGTAACAGGGAAGGGGAGCTGTTTTTT. This encodes CASSLVAGNREGELFF.

This clone was detected a few times. The chain recombines TRBV5-1 with TRBJ2-5; 9 nucleotides match TRBD2. The CDR3 length is 14 residues. V trimming: 6 bases; J trimming: 3 bases; junction bases outside the gene matches: 6. Germline loops: CDR1 SGHRS, CDR2 YFSETQ. The CDR3 here is CASIAGAREETQYF. The DNA of the CDR3 is TGCGCCAGCATAGCGGGGGCCCGAGAAGAGACCCAGTACTTC.

This chain links TRBV9 with TRBJ2-7, with a possible D match to TRBD1 (5 bases). Looked up from germline, CDR1 is SGDLS and CDR2 is YYNGEE. The CDR3 runs to 17 residues. V was cut by 0 bases and J by 0 bases, with 16 bases left in between. In DNA, the CDR3 is TGTGCCAGCAGCGTAGGAGTTCTCGGCAGGGACTCCTACGAGCAGTACTTC. Encoded protein: CASSVGVLGRDSYEQYF.

This chain uses TRBV9 with TRBJ2-5; possible D gene TRBD1, 5 bases. The DNA end favors TRBJ2-7, so the J call may be wrong. CDR3 length equals 17 residues. Germline V gene sequence: CDR1 SGDLS, CDR2 YYNGEE. CDR3 residues: CASSVGVLGRDSYEQYF. As DNA, the CDR3 is TGTGCCAGCAGCGTAGGAGTTCTCGGCAGGGACTCCTACGAGCAGTACTTC.

CDR3 bases: TGTGCCAGTAAGGCGACAGGGATCTCCTACGAGCAGTACTTC. Translating it yields CASKATGISYEQYF. This chain connects TRBV19 to TRBJ2-7; 7 bases are a match to TRBD1. J lost 0 bases, V lost 7 bases, and 6 bases had no gene match. This CDR3 is built from 14 residues. Germline V gene data show CDR1 as LNHDA and CDR2 as SQIVND (reference sequence).

The genes are TRBV28 and TRBJ1-1, with unresolved D. V was shortened by 3 bases and J by 1 base, with 3 bases between the two germline ends. Germline CDR1 reads MDHEN; CDR2 reads SYDVKM. The CDR3 contains 12 residues. The CDR3: CASSFGNTEAFF. The CDR3 DNA sequence: TGTGCCAGCAGTTTCGGGAACACTGAAGCTTTCTTT.

The chain employs TRBV5-6 and TRBJ2-5; TRBD1 matches 10 bases. With 4 bases clipped from V and 4 bases from J, the junction kept 1 base outside the gene matches. There are 13 residues in the CDR3. The germline V gene has CDR1 SGHDT and CDR2 YYEEEE. CDR3: CASSRTGGETQYF. CDR3 in DNA: TGTGCCAGCAGCCGGACAGGGGGAGAGACCCAGTACTTC.

V usage is TRBV5-1 and J usage is TRBJ2-6; 7 nucleotides align to TRBD2. With V trimmed by 5 bases and J by 0 bases, 17 bases remained unmatched. The CDR3 has 20 residues. Germline V gives CDR1 SGHRS, CDR2 YFSETQ. In nucleotides, the CDR3 is TGCGCCAGCAGTTCCATCTCTCCGGGGGGTTTAAGCTCTGGGGCCAACGTCCTGACTTTC. Protein sequence: CASSSISPGGLSSGANVLTF.

This chain joins TRBV6-4 and TRBJ1-1; TRBD1 matches 7 bases. Germline values: CDR1 MRHNA, CDR2 SNTAGT. This CDR3 is built from 13 residues. The junction had 4 bases not matched to a gene; V was cut back by 6 bases and J by 3 bases. Here the CDR3 DNA reads TGTGCCAGCAGGCTACAGGGGCACACTGAAGCTTTCTTT. Residues: CASRLQGHTEAFF.

V usage is TRBV28 and J usage is TRBJ1-2; no clear D. CDR3 size: 12 residues. Germline values: CDR1 MDHEN, CDR2 SYDVKM. With 6 bases removed from V and 6 bases from J, the gap between germline ends came to 11 bases. As DNA, the CDR3 is TGTGCCAGCAGCTCCCAGGAACATGGCTACACCTTC. Amino acid sequence: CASSSQEHGYTF.

The gene calls are TRBV10-2 and TRBJ2-7, with D possibly being TRBD1 or TRBD2 (6 bases each). The germline V and J ends were trimmed by 0 bases and 2 bases, with 14 bases remaining between them. This CDR3 has 16 residues. Germline assignment: CDR1 WSHSY and CDR2 SAAADI. Here the CDR3 reads CASSESLGGLTYEQYF. DNA of the CDR3: TGCGCCAGCAGTGAGTCCCTAGGGGGGCTAACCTACGAGCAGTACTTC.

The CDR3 DNA sequence: TGCGCCAGCAGCTTAAGAGTTTTGGGCTCCCCAGATACGCAGTATTTT. It is translated as CASSLRVLGSPDTQYF. V gene TRBV5-1 combines with J gene TRBJ2-3; D is uncertain. Looked up from germline, CDR1 is SGHRS and CDR2 is YFSETQ. Trimming shortened V by 2 bases and J by 4 bases, and 17 bases separated the two germline ends. The CDR3 consists of 16 residues.